This entry concerns a single T cell receptor beta chain. Assay used: immunoSEQ multiplex PCR; TCRdb lists only in-frame clones, some missing. The data show about 170,000 clones, roughly 88% seen once. For recovered donors of Cohort 3, there were two negative PCRs, clearance, or symptom resolution. This sample was included in a study of blood T cell repertoires in COVID-19. On the study more broadly: Nucleic acid was either cDNA or gDNA, and it came from T cells, B-cell-depleted T cells, or PBMCs.

Per the germline V gene, CDR1 is SQVTM and CDR2 is ANQGSEA. The ends lost 7 bases at V and 7 bases at J; junction bases unmatched: 9. CDR3 size: 12 residues. Sequenced: PBMCs or T cells enriched from blood (not recorded which). The TCR sequence derives from a man aged 50 or older who had recovered from COVID-19. The chain combines TRBV29-1 with TRBJ1-1; TRBD1 aligns across 7 bases. In DNA form, the CDR3 reads TGCAGCGCACACCAGGGGGTCGGTGAAGCTTTCTTT. This codes for CSAHQGVGEAFF.